This entry lists 16 T cell receptor beta chains sequenced from one sample in a study of blood T cells in healthy people across ages. A second PCR, run for roughly 6 to 11 cycles, used a sample-barcoded 5' primer plus a J-beta primer mix. One entry per CDR3 protein results from TCRdb running MiXCR on the 5' RACE reads. The sample has under 750,000 distinct CDR3 sequences, around 50% seen once. The sequenced sample consisted of blood. The receptor set was obtained from an elderly man in good health.

This clonotype was picked up many times. This chain uses TRBV6-5 with TRBJ2-7; 8 bases line up with TRBD1. This CDR3 contains 15 residues. The junction had 8 bases not matched to a gene; V was cut back by 6 bases and J by 1 base. Per germline, CDR1 MNHEY and CDR2 SVGAGI. CDR3 in amino acids: CASRLGQVSSYEQYF. The DNA for the CDR3 is TGTGCCAGCAGGTTGGGACAGGTATCATCCTACGAGCAGTACTTC.

This clonotype was seen a handful of times. The genes are TRBV3-1 and TRBJ2-7; a weak D match, TRBD1 (5 bases). The V end was cut by 2 bases, the J end by 2 bases, with 10 bases between. Per the germline V gene, CDR1 is LGHDT and CDR2 is YNNKEL (reference sequence). The CDR3 covers 14 residues. The CDR3 nucleotides are TGTGCCAGCAGCCAACTCAGGGAAACCTACGAGCAGTACTTC. Its protein product is CASSQLRETYEQYF.

The J gene is TRBJ2-2, the V gene TRBV6-6, with D maybe TRBD2 (6 bases). Per germline, CDR1 MNHNY and CDR2 SVGAGI (reference sequence). Trimming removed 6 bases from V and 5 bases from J, with 19 bases in between. The CDR3 is 16 residues long. The DNA for the CDR3 is TGTGCCAGCAGCCCCAGCGGGCCCCGACGAACCGGGGAGCTGTTTTTT. Its translation: CASSPSGPRRTGELFF.

A few counts support this clonotype. The rearrangement joins TRBV12-3 or TRBV12-4 to TRBJ2-3; 12 nucleotides line up with TRBD1. The CDR3 has 13 residues. V lost 11 bases and J lost 4; bases outside the gene matches: 4. The CDR3 spells CAAGQGASDTQYF. In DNA, the CDR3 is TGTGCCGCGGGACAGGGGGCCTCAGATACGCAGTATTTT.

V and J are TRBV20-1 and TRBJ2-7; 7 nucleotides agree with TRBD1. V trimming: 3 bases; J trimming: 4 bases; junction bases outside the gene matches: 3. The CDR3 consists of 12 residues. The germline V gene encodes CDR1 DFQATT and CDR2 SNEGSKA (reference sequence). CDR3 nucleotide sequence: TGCAGTGCTAGCAAGACAGGGTACGAGCAGTACTTC. Translation gives CSASKTGYEQYF.

Worth noting for this clonotype: At one end the junction does not follow the germline gene, possibly because of a read error. This chain joins TRBV4-1 and TRBJ2-7, with a possible D match to TRBD2 (6 bases). Per the germline V gene, CDR1 is MGHRA and CDR2 is YSYEKL. The CDR3 totals 15 residues. CDR3 region: CASSQLLSRGYEQCF. The DNA of the CDR3 is TGCGCCAGCAGCCAACTTCTCTCGCGGGGCTACGAGCAGTGCTTC.

V and J are TRBV7-2 and TRBJ2-3, with 14 positions matching TRBD2. The CDR3 is 16 amino acids. Per germline, CDR1 SGHTA and CDR2 FQGNSA. V lost 5 bases, J lost 5 bases, and 6 bases stayed unmatched. CDR3 amino acids: CASSTRLAGGGDTQYF. DNA of the CDR3: TGTGCCAGCAGCACCAGACTAGCGGGAGGGGGAGATACGCAGTATTTT.

This clonotype was recorded a few times. CDR3: CASSPKQSTDTQYF. The CDR3 nucleotides are TGTGCCAGCTCACCCAAACAGAGCACAGATACGCAGTATTTT. The chain joins TRBV18 to TRBJ2-3; D is uncertain. V dropped 3 bases and J dropped 0 bases, with 7 bases sitting between them. CDR1 is KGHSH and CDR2 is LQKENI in the germline V gene. This CDR3 contains 14 residues.

The rearrangement links TRBV7-2 to TRBJ2-5; 12 bases match TRBD2. Looked up from germline, CDR1 is SGHTA and CDR2 is FQGNSA. Losses at the gene ends were 5 bases for V and 2 bases for J; bases not matched to a gene: 6. The CDR3 is 16 residues long. Written as DNA, the CDR3 is TGTGCCAGCAGCGGATCTAGCGGGGGGGGGCAAGAGACCCAGTACTTC. This gives the protein CASSGSSGGGQETQYF. The variable domain in full, completed from reference TRBV7-2 and TRBJ2-5, reads GAGVSQSPSNKVTEKGKDVELRCDPISGHTALYWYRQSLGQGLEFLIYFQGNSAPDKSGLPSDRFSAERTGGSVSTLTIQRTQQEDSAVYLCASSGSSGGGQETQYFGPGTRLLVL.

The chain carries TRBV6-2 or TRBV6-3 and TRBJ2-1; 7 bases match TRBD2. V was clipped by 4 bases and J by 0 bases; unmatched bases: 9. CDR3 size: 17 residues. Germline-derived CDR1 and CDR2 are MNHEY and SVGEGT. In nucleotides, the CDR3 is TGTGCCAGCAGTTCTCTTGGGCGGGGGAGCTCCTACAATGAGCAGTTCTTC. This encodes CASSSLGRGSSYNEQFF.

This chain joins TRBV14 and TRBJ1-1; no clear D gene. Germline V CDR1 and CDR2: SGHDN, FVKESK. V was cut by 4 bases and J by 2 bases, with 11 bases left in between. The CDR3 consists of 14 residues. Written as DNA, the CDR3 is TGTGCCAGCAGCCGCCCCGGGTTAAACACTGAAGCTTTCTTT. Translation gives CASSRPGLNTEAFF.

For this clonotype: Given a much more abundant clone one base away, this may be a read error. The rearrangement links TRBV9 to TRBJ2-1, with D possibly being TRBD1 or TRBD2 (7 bases each). Germline V lookup: CDR1 SGDLS, CDR2 YYNGEE. The CDR3 is 17 residues long. The CDR3 sequence: CASSVVGAGQTGNGQFF. In DNA form, the CDR3 reads TGTGCCAGCAGCGTAGTAGGAGCGGGACAGACTGGCAATGGGCAGTTCTTC.

This clonotype turned up a few times. The gene calls are TRBV25-1 and TRBJ2-7; 8 bases line up with TRBD1. The CDR3 sequence is 15 residues long. The V gene's germline CDR1 is MGHDK and CDR2 SYGVNS. Trimming cost V 6 bases and J 2 bases; bases outside gene matches: 9. The CDR3 loop reads CASSFPGQEPYEQYF. In nucleotides, the CDR3 is TGTGCCAGCAGCTTCCCGGGACAGGAACCCTACGAGCAGTACTTC.

This clonotype was seen only a few times. The V call is TRBV5-1, the J call TRBJ2-7; D unresolved. V dropped 1 base and J dropped 6 bases, with 8 bases sitting between them. This CDR3 has 12 residues. CDR1 and CDR2 (germline): SGHRS, YFSETQ. The CDR3: CASSLTSGEQYF. The CDR3 DNA is TGCGCCAGCAGCTTGACATCTGGCGAGCAGTACTTC.

The chain joins TRBV7-8 to TRBJ2-1; no firm D call. V gave up 1 base and J gave up 9 bases, with 16 bases separating them. This CDR3 contains 15 residues. Per germline, CDR1 SGHVS and CDR2 FQNEAQ. The CDR3 protein is CASSLERYGQREQFF. The DNA for the CDR3 is TGTGCCAGCAGCTTAGAACGTTATGGGCAGCGTGAGCAGTTCTTC.

This chain joins TRBV20-1 and TRBJ2-1; TRBD2 aligns across 9 bases. V was pared by 6 bases and J by 8 bases, with 14 bases of the junction left unmatched. Germline assignment: CDR1 DFQATT and CDR2 SNEGSKA (reference sequence). The CDR3 has 15 residues. CDR3 in DNA: TGCAGTGCCCGCCTGCGTGGCGGGGGGGCCCATGAGCAGTTCTTC. This sequence encodes CSARLRGGGAHEQFF.